This record concerns one T cell receptor beta chain sequence. Trimming cost V 3 bases and J 3 bases, with 16 bases left between them. Per the germline V gene, CDR1 is SGHDT and CDR2 is YYEEEE. There are 17 residues in the CDR3. Produced via immunoSEQ multiplex PCR; TCRdb's table is partial and in-frame only. The sample carries 50,000 to 75,000 clones, about 93% recorded once. The sample belongs to a study of T cell changes during pregnancy in multiple sclerosis. This sequence originates from a female donor with multiple sclerosis, enrolled in a pregnancy study. This specimen was CD8+ T cells from peripheral blood mononuclear cells, taken in the third trimester of pregnancy. V gene TRBV5-6 combines with J gene TRBJ1-6; D possibly corresponds to TRBD1 (5 bases). CDR3 in amino acids: CASSSNLPGLYNSPLHF. The CDR3 nucleotides read TGTGCCAGCAGCTCAAATCTCCCGGGACTCTATAATTCACCCCTCCACTTT.